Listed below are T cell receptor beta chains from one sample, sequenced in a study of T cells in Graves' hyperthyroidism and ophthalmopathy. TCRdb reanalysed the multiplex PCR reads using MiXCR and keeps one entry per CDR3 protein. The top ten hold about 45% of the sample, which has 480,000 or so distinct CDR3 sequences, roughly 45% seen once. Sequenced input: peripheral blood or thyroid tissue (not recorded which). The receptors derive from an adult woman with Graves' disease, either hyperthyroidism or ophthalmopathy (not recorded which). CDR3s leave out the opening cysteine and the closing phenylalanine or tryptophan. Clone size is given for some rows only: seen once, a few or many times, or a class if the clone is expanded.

CDR3: ASSLGLGLGSPLH
size: -
V: TRBV7-3

CDR3: ASSVTGTNEAF
size: -
V: TRBV2

CDR3: ASSFGGVRGETQY
size: many
V: TRBV7-9

CDR3: ASSFRTGEGYT
size: few
V: TRBV7-8

CDR3: ASTRGRNYVGHT
size: -
V: TRBV19

CDR3: ASTLPGTSGGTGELF
size: -
V: TRBV7-6

CDR3: ASSSQGGEKLF
size: many
V: TRBV7-2

CDR3: ASSLWGQANTEAF
size: -
V: TRBV7-2

CDR3: ASSSGMSYEQY
size: -
V: TRBV13

CDR3: ATSSTGTIDGYT
size: -
V: TRBV15

CDR3: SAPKSGGQGSEKLF
size: -
V: TRBV20-1

CDR3: ASRPTESSEAF
size: -
V: TRBV6-4

CDR3: SARGGRTSRNNEKLF
size: many
V: TRBV29-1

CDR3: AGNGIGDEQY
size: -
V: TRBV2

CDR3: SARDTRGGGYEQY
size: many
V: TRBV20-1

CDR3: ASINRGYQETQY
size: once
V: TRBV12-3/TRBV12-4

CDR3: ASNHRGANEKLF
size: many
V: TRBV12-3/TRBV12-4

CDR3: ASSPSIAGNTEAF
size: few
V: TRBV18

CDR3: ASSVGVLDGYT
size: many
V: TRBV9

CDR3: SARDSGGRAGFVEAF
size: few
V: TRBV20-1

CDR3: ASSLGPGNQETQY
size: many
V: TRBV5-4

CDR3: AISRADSNQPQH
size: few
V: TRBV10-3